This T cell receptor beta chain came from a study of CD8+CD57+ T cells in acquired aplastic anemia. Study-level results: The number of CD8+ CDR3 sequences shared by patients and controls was twenty-nine.

Sequencing was done on patients that had shown CD8+CD57+ cell expansion by flow cytometry. The diagnosis in all patients was severe acquired aplastic anemia. All patients were therapy-naive when blood was sampled. Trimming removed 3 bases from V and 5 bases from J; junction bases left unmatched: 5. This CDR3 region has 15 residues. The germline gives CDR1 LNHNV, CDR2 YYDKDF (reference sequence). The use of genomic DNA as template underpinned the TCR beta VDJ and CDR3 profiling. TCRdb ran MiXCR on the reads and lists one entry per CDR3 protein. The table has 200,000 or so distinct CDR3 sequences, nearly 50% seen once. This clonotype has a count of ten or more. The antigen is undetermined.

This chain links TRBV15 with TRBJ1-5; 9 bases fit TRBD1. The sequence was collected from a human donor with aplastic anemia. Sequences were obtained from sorted CD4+, CD8+, or CD8+CD57+ T cells (not recorded which) from PBMCs. The CDR3 sequence is CATSSHRGRDQPQHF. The CDR3 DNA is TGTGCCACCAGCAGTCACAGGGGGCGCGATCAGCCCCAGCATTTT.